The next 9 T cell receptor beta chains were all read from a single sample in a study of CD8+ T cells in alopecia areata (dated by TCRdb to the late 2010s). The library was generated by the immunoSEQ multiplex PCR assay. RNA was extracted from all samples and reverse transcribed into cDNA, which served as template for TCR sequencing. TCRdb took over this immuneACCESS table, retaining in-frame rearrangements with V and J assigned. Such tables are incomplete; in checked studies, under half of the missing clones stem from an unresolved V gene, and the remainder is unexplained. In all, the sample holds roughly 140,000 clones, and 40% to 65% of those were seen once. The top ten clones comprise about 1% of the sample. The sample's time point, from its label and the paper: baseline before oral tofacitinib. The material sequenced was CD4+ T cells sorted from blood, taken at week 0. The receptors come from a human donor with alopecia areata.

This clone was detected a few times. The rearrangement uses TRBV29-1 and TRBJ1-2; 9 nucleotides match TRBD1. V was pared by 7 bases and J by 4 bases, with 4 bases of the junction left unmatched. Germline V CDR1 and CDR2: SQVTM, ANQGSEA. CDR3 length: 12 residues. CDR3 sequence reads: CSAGQGSYGYTF. CDR3 sequence (DNA): TGCAGCGCCGGACAGGGGTCCTATGGCTACACCTTC.

This clone was counted between two and nine times. Other DNA sequences of this sample code for an identical CDR3. V gene TRBV30 combines with J gene TRBJ1-5; the D is unclear. CDR1 is GTSNPN, CDR2 SVGIG, per germline (reference sequence). V shed 0 bases and J shed 4 bases, with 7 bases lying between them. The CDR3 has 13 amino acids. CDR3: CAWSVRENQPQHF. DNA for the CDR3: TGTGCCTGGAGTGTGAGAGAGAATCAGCCCCAGCATTTT.

This clone came up a few times. This chain uses TRBV11-2 with TRBJ1-5, with D unresolved. Germline V CDR1 and CDR2: SGHAT, FQNNGV. CDR3 size: 14 residues. V gave up 5 bases and J gave up 4 bases, with 12 bases separating them. CDR3 nucleotide sequence: TGTGCCAGCAGCCTTGGGTCGAGGAATCAGCCCCAGCATTTT. The encoded protein is CASSLGSRNQPQHF. The full variable domain, in which reference TRBV11-2 and TRBJ1-5 provide the parts outside the CDR3, is EAGVAQSPRYKIIEKRQSVAFWCNPISGHATLYWYQQILGQGPKLLIQFQNNGVVDDSQLPKDRFSAERLKGVDSTLKIQPAKLEDSAVYLCASSLGSRNQPQHFGDGTRLSIL.

The CDR3 reads CASSYGTSGYNEQFF. The CDR3 DNA is TGTGCCAGCAGCTACGGGACTAGCGGTTACAATGAGCAGTTCTTC. The chain uses TRBV4-2 and TRBJ2-1, with TRBD2 identical over 11 bases. This CDR3 region has 15 residues. Trimming cost V 5 bases and J 4 bases; bases outside gene matches: 4. The germline V gene encodes CDR1 LGHNA and CDR2 YNFKEQ.

This chain uses TRBV14 with TRBJ2-1; D might be TRBD2 (6 bases). The germline gives CDR1 SGHDN, CDR2 FVKESK. The V and J ends lost 0 bases and 10 bases respectively, with 19 bases between them. The CDR3 has 16 amino acids. The CDR3 here is CASSQDQRVSGREQFF. The DNA of the CDR3 is TGTGCCAGCAGCCAAGATCAGCGGGTTTCCGGACGGGAGCAGTTCTTC.

This clone was seen only a few times. The V call is TRBV5-1, the J call TRBJ2-5; D is perhaps TRBD1 (6 bases). V was shortened by 0 bases and J by 6 bases, with 12 bases between the two germline ends. Germline V gene lookup returns CDR1 SGHRS and CDR2 YFSETQ. This CDR3 is built from 14 residues. The CDR3 loop reads CASSLDGGAKTQYF. The DNA of the CDR3 is TGCGCCAGCAGCTTGGATGGGGGCGCGAAGACCCAGTACTTC.

V is TRBV30 and J is TRBJ2-3; 12 bases map to TRBD1. V lost 5 bases to trimming and J lost 6 bases; unmatched junction nucleotides: 6. Germline V gene sequence: CDR1 GTSNPN, CDR2 SVGIG (reference sequence). The CDR3 contains 14 residues. CDR3 nucleotides: TGTGCCTGGGGAGGGACAGGGGGCAGGGATACGCAGTATTTT. Its protein product is CAWGGTGGRDTQYF.

This clone occurred a few times. The V and J genes are TRBV5-1 and TRBJ1-5; a possible D gene is TRBD1 (5 bases). The CDR3 totals 14 residues. The ends were cut back, 0 bases at V and 6 bases at J, with 10 bases in the middle. Germline V gene data show CDR1 as SGHRS and CDR2 as YFSETQ. The CDR3 spells CASSLGEQGQPQHF. The CDR3 bases are TGCGCCAGCAGCTTGGGAGAGCAGGGTCAGCCCCAGCATTTT.

The V call is TRBV28, the J call TRBJ1-5; 8 bases are a match to TRBD1. J lost 5 bases, V lost 6 bases, and 3 bases had no gene match. Germline values: CDR1 MDHEN, CDR2 SYDVKM. CDR3 length: 13 amino acids. The CDR3 DNA reads TGTGCCAGCAGCTTGGACAGGGATCAGCCCCAGCATTTT. Translation: CASSLDRDQPQHF.